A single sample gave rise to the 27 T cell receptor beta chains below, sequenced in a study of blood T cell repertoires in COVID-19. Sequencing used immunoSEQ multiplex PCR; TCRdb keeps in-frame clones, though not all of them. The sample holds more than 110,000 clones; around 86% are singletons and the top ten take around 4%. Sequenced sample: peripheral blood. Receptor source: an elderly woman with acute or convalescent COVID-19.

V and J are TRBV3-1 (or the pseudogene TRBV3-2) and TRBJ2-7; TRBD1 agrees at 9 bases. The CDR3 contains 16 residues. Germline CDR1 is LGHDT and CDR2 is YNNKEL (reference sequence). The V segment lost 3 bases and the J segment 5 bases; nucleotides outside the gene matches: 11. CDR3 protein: CASSQTTGTGMNEQYF. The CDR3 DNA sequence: TGTGCCAGCAGCCAGACAACCGGGACAGGGATGAACGAGCAGTACTTC.

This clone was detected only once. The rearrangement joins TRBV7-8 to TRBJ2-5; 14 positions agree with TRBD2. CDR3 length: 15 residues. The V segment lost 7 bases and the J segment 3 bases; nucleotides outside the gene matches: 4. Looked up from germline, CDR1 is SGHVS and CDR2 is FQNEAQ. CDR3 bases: TGTGCCAGCAAGCCGGGACTAGCGGGAGAAGAGACCCAGTACTTC. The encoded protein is CASKPGLAGEETQYF.

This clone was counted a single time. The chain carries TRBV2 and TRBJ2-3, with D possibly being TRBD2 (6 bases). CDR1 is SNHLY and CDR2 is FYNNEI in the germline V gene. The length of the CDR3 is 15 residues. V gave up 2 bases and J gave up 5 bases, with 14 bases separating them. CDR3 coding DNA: TGTGCCAGCAGTGAATGGCGGGAAGCGGTAGATACGCAGTATTTT. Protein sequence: CASSEWREAVDTQYF.

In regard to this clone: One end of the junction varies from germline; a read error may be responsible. CDR3 DNA sequence: TGTGCCACCAGCAGAAATAGCGGGTCCCCCTACGAACAGTACTTC. Encoded protein: CATSRNSGSPYEQYF. V usage is TRBV15 and J usage is TRBJ2-7; TRBD2 aligns across 7 bases. CDR1 and CDR2 (germline): LNHNV, YYDKDF (reference sequence). The CDR3 sequence is 15 residues long.

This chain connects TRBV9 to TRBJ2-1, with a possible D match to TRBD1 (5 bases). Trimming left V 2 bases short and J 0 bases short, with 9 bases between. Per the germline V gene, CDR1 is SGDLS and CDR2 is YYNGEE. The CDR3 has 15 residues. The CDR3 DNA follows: TGTGCCAGCAGCGTCGGACACAACTCCTACAATGAGCAGTTCTTC. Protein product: CASSVGHNSYNEQFF.

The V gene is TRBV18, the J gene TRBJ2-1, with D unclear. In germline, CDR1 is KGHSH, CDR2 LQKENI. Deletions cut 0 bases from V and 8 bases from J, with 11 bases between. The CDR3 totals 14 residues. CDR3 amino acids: CASSPPFARHEQFF. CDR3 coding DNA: TGTGCCAGCTCACCACCGTTTGCCAGGCATGAGCAGTTCTTC.

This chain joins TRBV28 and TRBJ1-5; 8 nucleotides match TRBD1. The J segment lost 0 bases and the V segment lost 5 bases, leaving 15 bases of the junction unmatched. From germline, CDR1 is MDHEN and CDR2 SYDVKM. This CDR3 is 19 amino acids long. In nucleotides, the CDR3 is TGTGCCAGCAGTCCCCCTCGATTGACAGGGGTCTATAGCAATCAGCCCCAGCATTTT. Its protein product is CASSPPRLTGVYSNQPQHF.

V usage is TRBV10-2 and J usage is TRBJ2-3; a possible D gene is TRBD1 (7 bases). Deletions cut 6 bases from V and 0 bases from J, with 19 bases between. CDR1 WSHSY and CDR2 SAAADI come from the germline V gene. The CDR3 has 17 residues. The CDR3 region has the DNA TGCGCCAGCAGGCCCCTCGGCGGGACAGAAAGCACAGATACGCAGTATTTT. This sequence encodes CASRPLGGTESTDTQYF.

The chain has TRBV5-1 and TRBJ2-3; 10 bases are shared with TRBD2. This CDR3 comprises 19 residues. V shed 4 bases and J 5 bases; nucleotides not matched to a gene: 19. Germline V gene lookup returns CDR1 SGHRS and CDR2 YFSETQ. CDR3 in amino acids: CASSRSGRNAVERIDTQYF. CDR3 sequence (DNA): TGCGCCAGCAGCCGTAGCGGGAGGAACGCCGTAGAGAGGATAGATACGCAGTATTTT.

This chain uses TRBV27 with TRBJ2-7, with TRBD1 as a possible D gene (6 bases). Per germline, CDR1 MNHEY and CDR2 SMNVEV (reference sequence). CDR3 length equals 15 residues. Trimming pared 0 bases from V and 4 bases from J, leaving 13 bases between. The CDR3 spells CASSLSYPGVYEQYF. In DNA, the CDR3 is TGTGCCAGCAGTTTATCGTATCCAGGGGTATACGAGCAGTACTTC.

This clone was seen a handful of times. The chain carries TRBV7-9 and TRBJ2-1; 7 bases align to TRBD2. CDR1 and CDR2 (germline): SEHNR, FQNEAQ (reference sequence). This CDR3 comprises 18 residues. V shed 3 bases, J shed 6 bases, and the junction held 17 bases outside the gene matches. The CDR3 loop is CASSLGWRGGSLANEQFF. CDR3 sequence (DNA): TGTGCCAGCAGCTTGGGTTGGCGCGGCGGGAGCCTCGCCAATGAGCAGTTCTTC.

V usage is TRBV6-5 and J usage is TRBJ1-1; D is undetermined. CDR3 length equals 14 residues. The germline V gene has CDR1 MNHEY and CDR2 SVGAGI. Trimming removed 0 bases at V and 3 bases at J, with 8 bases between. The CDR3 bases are TGTGCCAGCAGTTACTCGACGGGAGACACTGAAGCTTTCTTT. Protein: CASSYSTGDTEAFF.

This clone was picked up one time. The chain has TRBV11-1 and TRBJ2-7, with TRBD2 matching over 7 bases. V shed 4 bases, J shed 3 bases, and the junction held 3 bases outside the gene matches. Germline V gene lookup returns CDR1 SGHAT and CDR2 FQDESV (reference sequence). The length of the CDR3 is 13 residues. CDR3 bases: TGTGCCAGCAGCTCCGGGAGGAACTACGAGCAGTACTTC. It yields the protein CASSSGRNYEQYF.

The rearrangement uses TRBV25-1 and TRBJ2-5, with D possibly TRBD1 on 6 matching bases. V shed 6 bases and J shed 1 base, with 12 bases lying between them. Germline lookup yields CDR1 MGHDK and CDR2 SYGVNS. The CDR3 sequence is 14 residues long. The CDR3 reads CASSRWGLQETQYF. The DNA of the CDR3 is TGTGCCAGCAGCAGGTGGGGGCTCCAAGAGACCCAGTACTTC.

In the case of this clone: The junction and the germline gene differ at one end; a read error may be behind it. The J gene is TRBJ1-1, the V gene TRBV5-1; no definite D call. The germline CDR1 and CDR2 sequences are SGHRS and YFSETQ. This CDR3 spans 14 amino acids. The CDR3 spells CASSLGPVNPEAFF. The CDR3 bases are TGCGCCAGCAGCTTGGGCCCGGTGAACCCTGAAGCTTTCTTT.

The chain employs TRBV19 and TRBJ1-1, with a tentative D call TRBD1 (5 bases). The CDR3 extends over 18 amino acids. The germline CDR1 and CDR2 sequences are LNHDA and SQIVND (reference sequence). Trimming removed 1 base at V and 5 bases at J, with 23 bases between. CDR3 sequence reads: CASSIGFGSSGVWTEAFF. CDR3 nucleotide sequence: TGTGCCAGTAGTATAGGTTTCGGTAGTTCGGGGGTTTGGACTGAAGCTTTCTTT.

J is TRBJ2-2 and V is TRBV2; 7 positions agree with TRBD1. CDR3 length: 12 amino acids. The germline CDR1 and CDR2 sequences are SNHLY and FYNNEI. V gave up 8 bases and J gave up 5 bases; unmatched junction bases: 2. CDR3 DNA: TGTGCCAGCCACAGGGGAACCGGGGAGCTGTTTTTT. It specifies CASHRGTGELFF.

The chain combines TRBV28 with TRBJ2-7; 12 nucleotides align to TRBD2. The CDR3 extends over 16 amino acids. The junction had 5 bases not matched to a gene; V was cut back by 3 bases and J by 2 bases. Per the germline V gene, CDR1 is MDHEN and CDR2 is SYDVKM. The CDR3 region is CASSFPGLAGTYEQYF. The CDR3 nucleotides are TGTGCCAGCAGTTTTCCCGGACTAGCGGGAACCTACGAGCAGTACTTC. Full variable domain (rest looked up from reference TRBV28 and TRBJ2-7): DVKVTQSSRYLVKRTGEKVFLECVQDMDHENMFWYRQDPGLGLRLIYFSYDVKMKEKGDIPEGYSVSREKKERFSLILESASTNQTSMYLCASSFPGLAGTYEQYFGPGTRLTVT.

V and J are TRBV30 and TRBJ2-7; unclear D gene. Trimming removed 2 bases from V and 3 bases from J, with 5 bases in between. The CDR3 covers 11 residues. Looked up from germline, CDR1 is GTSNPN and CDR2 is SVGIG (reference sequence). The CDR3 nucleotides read TGTGCCTGGAGTAATATCTACGAGCAGTACTTC. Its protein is CAWSNIYEQYF.

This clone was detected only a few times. The CDR3: CASSHGGDYGYTF. In DNA, the CDR3 is TGTGCCAGCAGCCACGGGGGGGACTATGGCTACACCTTC. The J gene is TRBJ1-2, the V gene TRBV3-1 (or the pseudogene TRBV3-2), with D tentatively TRBD1 (5 bases). Trimming stripped 3 bases from V and 3 bases from J, with 8 bases between. The germline V gene has CDR1 LGHDT and CDR2 YNNKEL (reference sequence). This CDR3 spans 13 amino acids.

The CDR3 sequence is CASSPLLGGRTNYGYTF. CDR3 coding DNA: TGTGCCAGCTCACCGCTCCTGGGGGGACGAACCAACTATGGCTACACCTTC. The J gene is TRBJ1-2, the V gene TRBV18, with D tentatively TRBD1 (5 bases). The V end was cut by 3 bases, the J end by 2 bases, with 19 bases between. This CDR3 has 17 residues. Germline values: CDR1 KGHSH, CDR2 LQKENI.

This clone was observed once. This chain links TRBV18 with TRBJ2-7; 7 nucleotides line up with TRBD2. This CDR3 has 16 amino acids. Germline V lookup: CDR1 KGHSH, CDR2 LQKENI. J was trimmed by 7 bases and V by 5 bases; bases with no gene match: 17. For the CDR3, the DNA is TGTGCCAGCTCAGAGGGACTGGCTCTTCGGGGGGATGAGCAGTACTTC. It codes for CASSEGLALRGDEQYF.

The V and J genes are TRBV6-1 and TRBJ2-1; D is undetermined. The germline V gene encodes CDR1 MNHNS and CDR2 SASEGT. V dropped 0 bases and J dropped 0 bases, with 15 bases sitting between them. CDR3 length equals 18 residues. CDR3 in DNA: TGTGCCAGCAGTGAAGCGCTGCTGAGAGCGAGCTCCTACAATGAGCAGTTCTTC. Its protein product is CASSEALLRASSYNEQFF.

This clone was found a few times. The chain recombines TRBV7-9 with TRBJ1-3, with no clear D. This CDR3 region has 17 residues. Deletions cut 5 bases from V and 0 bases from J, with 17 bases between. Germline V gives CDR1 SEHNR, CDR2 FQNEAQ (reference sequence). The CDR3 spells CASSPKRSDGSGNTIYF. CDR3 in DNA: TGTGCCAGCAGCCCCAAGCGGTCCGACGGCTCTGGAAACACCATATATTTT.

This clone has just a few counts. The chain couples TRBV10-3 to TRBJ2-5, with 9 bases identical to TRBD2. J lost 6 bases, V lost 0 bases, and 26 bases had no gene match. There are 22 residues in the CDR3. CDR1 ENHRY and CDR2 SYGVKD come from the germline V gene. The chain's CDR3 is CAISESPLSGRLAGFLLKTQYF. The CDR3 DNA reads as TGTGCCATCAGTGAGTCGCCCCTCTCCGGTCGCCTAGCGGGATTTCTCTTGAAGACCCAGTACTTC.

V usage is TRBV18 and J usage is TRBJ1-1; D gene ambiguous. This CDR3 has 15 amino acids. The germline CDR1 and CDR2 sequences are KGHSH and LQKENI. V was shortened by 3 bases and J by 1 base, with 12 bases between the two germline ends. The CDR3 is CASSPVEQQNTEAFF. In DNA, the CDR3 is TGTGCCAGCTCACCGGTAGAACAGCAGAACACTGAAGCTTTCTTT.

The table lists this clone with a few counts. CDR3 coding DNA: TGCGCCAGCAGCCCCCATGATTTGAGGCTCTCCTACAATGAGCAGTTCTTC. Amino acid sequence: CASSPHDLRLSYNEQFF. This sequence joins TRBV4-1 and TRBJ2-1; D remains unclear. Germline CDR1 MGHRA, CDR2 YSYEKL. This CDR3 spans 17 amino acids. V was shortened by 4 bases and J by 0 bases, with 16 bases between the two germline ends.